This T cell receptor (beta chain) was captured in a study of blood T cell repertoires in COVID-19. Study overall: Spain, Italy and the United States supplied samples that represented acute and convalescent COVID-19. The cDNA or gDNA used as material had been derived from T cells, B-cell-depleted T cells, or PBMCs.

The CDR3 contains 11 residues. Trimming removed 5 bases at V and 9 bases at J, with 5 bases between. Methods used by the authors: Scientists estimated how many nucleated cells there were by amplifying reference gene primers. Assay: immunoSEQ multiplex PCR; the TCRdb copy retains only in-frame clones and omits some. D and trimming come from the DNA, and the V and J calls and clone size come from that table. The profile shows about 40,000 clones, around 86% of them singletons. V usage is TRBV23-1 and J usage is TRBJ1-6; D not certain. TRBV23-1 is noted as an ORF with a role that remains uncertain. The sequence derives from a man over 45 in a cohort sampled during active COVID-19. The sequenced sample was peripheral blood. The CDR3 bases are TGCGCCAGCAGTGTATCTTCACCCCTCCACTTT. Protein: CASSVSSPLHF.